One and the same sample provided the 10 T cell receptor beta chains below, sequenced in a study of CD8+ T cells in alopecia areata. Described treatment: oral pan-JAK inhibitor, 5-10 mg twice daily. The sequencing template was cDNA reverse transcribed from extracted RNA. Measured with immunoSEQ multiplex PCR; TCRdb has only the in-frame clones, and not every one. The sample includes 50,000 to 65,000 clones, roughly 50% of them seen just once. This sample comprised CD8+ T cells sorted from blood, obtained at approximately week 37, from a patient treated with tofacitinib. These receptors all come from a human donor with alopecia areata.

The genes are TRBV5-1 and TRBJ2-1; 7 bases map to TRBD2. CDR3 length: 16 amino acids. V shed 6 bases and J 3 bases; nucleotides not matched to a gene: 12. The germline V gene has CDR1 SGHRS and CDR2 YFSETQ. CDR3 amino acids: CASMAERGAVYNEQFF. In nucleotides, the CDR3 is TGCGCCAGCATGGCCGAGCGGGGAGCCGTCTACAATGAGCAGTTCTTC.

This chain links TRBV19 with TRBJ1-2, with TRBD1 matching 10 bases. This CDR3 is 12 amino acids long. V lost 10 bases and J lost 4; bases outside the gene matches: 3. The germline V gene has CDR1 LNHDA and CDR2 SQIVND (reference sequence). CDR3 sequence: CATRTGGYGYTF. In DNA form, the CDR3 reads TGTGCCACCCGGACAGGGGGCTATGGCTACACCTTC.

This rearrangement joins TRBV11-2 to TRBJ2-2, with D perhaps TRBD1 (6 bases). V lost 8 bases and J lost 0, with 7 bases in between. Germline CDR1 SGHAT, CDR2 FQNNGV. The CDR3 loop spans 13 amino acids. Here the CDR3 reads CASPGANTGELFF. The CDR3, as DNA: TGTGCCAGCCCAGGGGCGAACACCGGGGAGCTGTTTTTT.

The J gene is TRBJ2-1, the V gene TRBV11-2, with D perhaps TRBD1 or TRBD2 (5 bases each). With 1 base removed from V and 3 bases from J, the gap between germline ends came to 13 bases. This CDR3 spans 16 amino acids. Germline V gives CDR1 SGHAT, CDR2 FQNNGV. Here the CDR3 reads CASSLGSSGHYNEQFF. CDR3 nucleotide sequence: TGTGCCAGCAGCTTAGGTTCCAGCGGACACTACAATGAGCAGTTCTTC.

This clone was observed a handful of times. The V gene is TRBV6-5, the J gene TRBJ2-7; 7 nucleotides agree with TRBD2. The CDR3 is 13 residues long. CDR1 and CDR2 from the germline V gene are MNHEY and SVGAGI. V dropped 8 bases and J dropped 3; count of bases not matched to a gene: 7. CDR3 DNA: TGTGCCAGCGGGTTAGCGGGCCACTACGAGCAGTACTTC. Translated, it gives CASGLAGHYEQYF.

This chain connects TRBV30 to TRBJ1-2; no definite D call. Per germline, CDR1 GTSNPN and CDR2 SVGIG (reference sequence). The CDR3 runs to 12 residues. V lost 2 bases and J 3 bases, leaving 7 bases between the germline ends. The CDR3 sequence is CAWSMGDYGYTF. The CDR3 DNA reads as TGTGCCTGGAGTATGGGCGACTATGGCTACACCTTC.

The rearrangement links TRBV27 to TRBJ2-7; the match to TRBD2 covers 11 bases. J lost 4 bases, V lost 4 bases, and 3 bases had no gene match. The V gene's germline CDR1 is MNHEY and CDR2 SMNVEV (reference sequence). CDR3 length: 14 residues. This chain's CDR3 is CASSYSGGVYEQYF. The CDR3 DNA is TGTGCCAGCAGTTATAGCGGGGGGGTTTACGAGCAGTACTTC.

This clone was seen a few times. This chain links TRBV5-1 with TRBJ2-1, with 7 bases that match TRBD2. CDR1 is SGHRS and CDR2 is YFSETQ in the germline V gene. The CDR3 is made up of 19 amino acids. V shed 0 bases and J 2 bases; nucleotides not matched to a gene: 14. CDR3 sequence (DNA): TGCGCCAGCAGCTTGGAGGGCCAAGTGATCGGGAGGACCTACAATGAGCAGTTCTTC. Its translation is CASSLEGQVIGRTYNEQFF. The complete variable domain, with remaining parts taken from reference TRBV5-1 and TRBJ2-1, reads KAGVTQTPRYLIKTRGQQVTLSCSPISGHRSVSWYQQTPGQGLQFLFEYFSETQRNKGNFPGRFSGRQFSNSRSEMNVSTLELGDSALYLCASSLEGQVIGRTYNEQFFGPGTRLTVL.

V usage is TRBV30 and J usage is TRBJ1-3; D is unresolved. CDR1 and CDR2 from the germline V gene are GTSNPN and SVGIG (reference sequence). V lost 0 bases to trimming and J lost 5 bases, with 14 bases between them. The CDR3 contains 15 residues. CDR3 bases: TGTGCCTGGAGTGTACCCCGGGAGGAGAGAAACACCATATATTTT. Amino acids: CAWSVPREERNTIYF.

In its sample, this clone was seen a few times. The genes are TRBV4-1 and TRBJ2-2; 12 bases line up with TRBD2. The CDR3 contains 15 residues. V shed 3 bases, J shed 5 bases, and the junction held 1 base outside the gene matches. Germline-derived CDR1 and CDR2 are MGHRA and YSYEKL. CDR3 sequence (DNA): TGCGCCAGCAGCCACCTAGCGGGAGGGACCGGGGAGCTGTTTTTT. The encoded protein is CASSHLAGGTGELFF.